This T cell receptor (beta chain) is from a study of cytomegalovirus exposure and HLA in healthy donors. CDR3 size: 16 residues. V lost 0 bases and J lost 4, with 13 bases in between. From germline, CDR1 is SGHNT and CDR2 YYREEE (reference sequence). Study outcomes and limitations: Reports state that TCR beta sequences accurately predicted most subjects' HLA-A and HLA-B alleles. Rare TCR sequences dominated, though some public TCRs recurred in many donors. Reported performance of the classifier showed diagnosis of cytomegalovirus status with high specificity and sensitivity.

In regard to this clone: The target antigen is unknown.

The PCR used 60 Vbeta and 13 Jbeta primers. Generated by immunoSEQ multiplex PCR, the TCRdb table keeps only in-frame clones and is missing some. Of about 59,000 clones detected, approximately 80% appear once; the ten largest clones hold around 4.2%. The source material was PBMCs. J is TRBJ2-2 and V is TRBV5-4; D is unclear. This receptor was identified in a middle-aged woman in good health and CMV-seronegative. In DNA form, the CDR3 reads TGTGCCAGCAGCTTGGCTATTGCTCTTGGCACCGGGGAGCTGTTTTTT. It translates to CASSLAIALGTGELFF.